This TCR beta chain was identified during a study of shared clonotypes between healthy human individuals (dated by TCRdb to about 2020). Looking at the study overall: The cohort included three men and a couple of women between 18 and 49 years of age. Per donor, three plates each were used for CD4 naive and CD4 memory, two for CD8 naive, and one for CD8 memory. The study deeply sequenced blood TCR repertoires of 5 or 6 healthy adults to estimate repertoire size and the extent of clonotype sharing between individuals. To increase sequencing depth and limit assay-specific biases, TCR repertoire library preparation and sequencing were carried out by different laboratories using diverse techniques. Leukapheresis yielded between about 0.94 and 9 billion PBMCs per donor.

In the case of this clone: The antigen it recognizes is unknown. Within one base of it there is no much larger clone, and no base qualities were kept.

Using the deep immunoSEQ assay, TCR CDR3 regions were amplified from genomic DNA by multiplex PCR. Extracted genomic DNA from each cell subset was distributed evenly across all wells of several immunoSEQ 96-well plates, and each plate was treated as a replicate. For sorted subsets, roughly 200 ng of genomic DNA, equivalent to 25,000 to 35,000 T cell genomes, went into each replicate PCR. Purified libraries were quantified with a Qubit 3.0 fluorometer, sized on a Bioanalyzer 2100, and re-quantified with the KAPA Library Quantification kit. Every immunoSEQ 96-well plate was sequenced on a separate single-read 150-cycle Illumina NextSeq 550 flow cell. The source study handled its data this way. Because the immunoSEQ output included only junctional sequences and no quality scores, the filtering could not be the same as the filtering used for full-length reads. Sequences were annotated with PyIR, a Python wrapper for IgBLAST v1.9, using IMGT germline references to assign V/J genes and CDR3. Any read was removed if the V/J assignment was weak (E-value above 1e-6), the CDR3 was missing, or the read contained stop codons, out-of-frame junctions, or ambiguous translated residues. A V3J clonotype was defined by an identical inferred V gene, J gene, and CDR3 amino acid sequence. Percentage overlap between repertoires was calculated by dividing the number of shared unique clonotypes by the size of the smaller repertoire. Richness of each repertoire was evaluated using RTK rarefaction, the Chao1 estimator, and Recon v2.1 estimates of unobserved clonotypes. For all TCRbeta clonotypes obtained by the gDNA method from a handful of donors, generation probabilities were computed with OLGA. TCRdb carries this immuneACCESS record with in-frame sequences only. Its versions omit some clonotypes, under half of them owing to an unresolved V gene in the studies checked, with the rest unexplained. V and J calls and clone size are copied from that table; D and trimming were computed from the DNA. This sample lists some 2,000,000 clones; around 95% were detected once. Roughly 0.13% of the sample is in the top ten clones.

V ends up 2 bases short and J 1 base short, with an unmatched junction base count of 7. From cysteine to phenylalanine, the CDR3 is 16 amino acids long. Kept here is only the CDR3 DNA, which spans 48 bases and is read in frame from base 1. As encoded in the germline V gene, CDR1 is SGHDT while CDR2 is YYEEEE. The study at large found these results: The genetic and exposure-history diversity represented was limited by the small number of donors. Pairwise subsampling led to the expectation that sequencing depth would affect the degree of clonotype sharing among donors. Roughly 5.2% of naive CD4, 3.5% of naive CD8, roughly 2.5% of memory CD4, and less than 0.45% of memory CD8 clonotypes were shared across several donors. Higher generation probabilities were observed for clonotypes shared by all four sorted-subset donors than for non-shared clonotypes. Sampling was restricted to blood, and TCR repertoires in tissue are likely to differ from TCR repertoires in blood. Even with the large sequencing depth, rarefaction of the sorted-subset datasets indicated that sequencing was incomplete. Estimated clonotype richness was generally larger for naive than for memory subsets.

Donors were healthy HIV-negative adults with no recently reported acute infections or vaccinations. All donors were Caucasian adults living in Nashville, Tennessee, USA. CD4+ T cells were enriched through magnetic negative selection, after which naive cells were positively selected on CD45RA and the remaining negative fraction served as the memory subset. Blood was collected by leukapheresis, and PBMCs were isolated by Ficoll-Histopaque density gradient centrifugation and then cryopreserved in liquid nitrogen vapor phase. Purity and quantity of every magnetically sorted T cell population were checked by analytical flow cytometry. Genomic DNA was isolated from every sorted fraction and measured by UV absorbance on a Nanodrop 2000c.

The sequence was collected from a man aged 18 to 29 in good health. The sequenced sample consisted of naive CD4+ T cells sorted from blood. In light of the paper, this sample's cell subset or site label describes: CD45RA+ positively selected. Here the chain combines TRBV5-6 and TRBJ2-7, with TRBD1 matching 9 junction bases. CDR3 protein: CASSLYPGQGSYEQYF. The nucleotides are TGTGCCAGCAGCTTATATCCGGGACAGGGTTCCTACGAGCAGTACTTC.